This T cell receptor beta chain was recorded in a study of response to subunit inactivated influenza vaccine. Regarding the study as a whole: Authors suggested seasonal influenza vaccinations each recruit few new T cells.

TCRdb ran MiXCR on the RT-PCR reads and lists one entry per CDR3 protein. The top ten clones hold under 15% of a sample with fewer than 700,000 distinct CDR3 sequences, roughly 13% of them seen once. This clonotype was seen a handful of times. Its target is not known. The CDR3 loop spans 14 amino acids. The germline V gene has CDR1 LNHDA and CDR2 SQIVND (reference sequence). Germline trimming cut 3 bases from V and 8 bases from J; bases unmatched to any gene: 7. The sequences come from PBMCs from blood, collected roughly 47 days after vaccination. The sequence came from a middle-aged man who received an inactivated influenza vaccine. The chain links TRBV19 to TRBJ2-1, with TRBD1 matching 7 bases. CDR3 nucleotide sequence: TGTGCCAGTAGTATCCGACAGGGTAGCGATGAGCAGTTCTTC. Protein sequence: CASSIRQGSDEQFF.